This record concerns one TCR beta chain sequence. Antigen specificity is unknown. PCR amplification relied on 60 Vbeta primers (plus 13 Jbeta primers). Generated by immunoSEQ multiplex PCR, the TCRdb table keeps only in-frame clones and is missing some. The data contain about 140,000 clones, about four fifths of them singletons. Trimming removed 0 bases from V and 6 bases from J, with 15 bases in between. Germline CDR1 and CDR2: LGHNA and YNFKEQ. This CDR3 is 15 amino acids long. The sample originates from a study of cytomegalovirus exposure and HLA in healthy donors. Study results and limitations: Researchers reported in a later analysis that a missense DCLRE1C variant was tied to TCR beta V- and J-gene trimming. Most TCR sequences were uncommon, yet certain public TCRs appeared in many donors. Earlier findings revealed that most TCR beta V segments proved productive either about 90% or about 30% of the time. The investigators catalogued 164 TCR beta chains as cytomegalovirus-associated.

This sequence joins TRBV4-2 and TRBJ2-7; perhaps TRBD1 as D (5 bases). This clonotype was sampled from a man aged 25-45 years in good health and CMV-seronegative. Material for sequencing was PBMCs. CDR3 loop: CASSQEGVENSEQYF. The CDR3 DNA reads as TGTGCCAGCAGCCAAGAAGGGGTGGAGAACTCCGAGCAGTACTTC.